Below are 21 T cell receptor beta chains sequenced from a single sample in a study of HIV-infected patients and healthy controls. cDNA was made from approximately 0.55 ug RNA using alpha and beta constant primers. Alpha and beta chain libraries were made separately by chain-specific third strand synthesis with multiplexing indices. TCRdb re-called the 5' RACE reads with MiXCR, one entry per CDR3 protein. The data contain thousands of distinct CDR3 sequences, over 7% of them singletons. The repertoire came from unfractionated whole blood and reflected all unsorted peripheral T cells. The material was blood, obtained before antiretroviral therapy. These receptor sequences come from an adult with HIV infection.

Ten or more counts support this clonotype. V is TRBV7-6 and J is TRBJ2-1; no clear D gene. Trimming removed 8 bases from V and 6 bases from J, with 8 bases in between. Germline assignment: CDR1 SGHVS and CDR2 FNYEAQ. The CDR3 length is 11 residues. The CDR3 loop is CASGQPNEQFF. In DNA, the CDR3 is TGTGCCAGCGGTCAGCCCAATGAGCAGTTCTTC.

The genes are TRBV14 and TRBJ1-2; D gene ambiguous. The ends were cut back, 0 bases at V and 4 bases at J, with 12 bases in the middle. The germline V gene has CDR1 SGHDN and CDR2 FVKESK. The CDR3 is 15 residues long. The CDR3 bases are TGTGCCAGCAGCCAAGAGGTAGGGAGGACCTATGGCTACACCTTC. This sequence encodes CASSQEVGRTYGYTF.

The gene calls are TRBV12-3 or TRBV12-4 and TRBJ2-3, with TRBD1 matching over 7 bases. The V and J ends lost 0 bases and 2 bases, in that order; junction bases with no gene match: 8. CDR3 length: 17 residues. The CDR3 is CASSLAGTVQSTDTQYF. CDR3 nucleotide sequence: TGTGCCAGCAGTTTAGCGGGGACAGTACAATCCACAGATACGCAGTATTTT.

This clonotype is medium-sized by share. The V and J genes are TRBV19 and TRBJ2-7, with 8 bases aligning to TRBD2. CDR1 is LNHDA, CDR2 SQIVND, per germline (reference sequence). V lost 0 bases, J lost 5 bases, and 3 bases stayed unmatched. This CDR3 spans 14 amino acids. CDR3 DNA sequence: TGTGCCAGTAGTATAGAAGCGGGAGCTCACGAGCAGTACTTC. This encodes CASSIEAGAHEQYF.

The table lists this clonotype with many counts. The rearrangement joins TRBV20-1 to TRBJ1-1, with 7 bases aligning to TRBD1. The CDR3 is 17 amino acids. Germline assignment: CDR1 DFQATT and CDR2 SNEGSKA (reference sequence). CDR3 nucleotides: TGCAGCGGAAAAACAGGGGATATTAGTAATAGGAACACTGAAGCTTTCTTT. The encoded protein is CSGKTGDISNRNTEAFF.

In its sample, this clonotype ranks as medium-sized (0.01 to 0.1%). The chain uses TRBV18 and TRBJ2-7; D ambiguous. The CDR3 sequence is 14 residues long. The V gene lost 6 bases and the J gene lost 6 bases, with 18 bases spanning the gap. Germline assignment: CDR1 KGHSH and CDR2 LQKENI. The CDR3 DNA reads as TGTGCCAGCTCGGGTTCTGCGTTCTTGGGCGAGCAGTACGTC. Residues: CASSGSAFLGEQYV.

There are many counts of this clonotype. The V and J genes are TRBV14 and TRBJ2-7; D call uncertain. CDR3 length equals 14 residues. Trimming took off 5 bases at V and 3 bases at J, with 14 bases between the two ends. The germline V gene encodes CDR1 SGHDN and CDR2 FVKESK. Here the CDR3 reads CASSTRARVYEQYF. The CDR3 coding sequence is TGTGCCAGCAGCACCAGAGCAAGGGTCTACGAGCAGTACTTC.

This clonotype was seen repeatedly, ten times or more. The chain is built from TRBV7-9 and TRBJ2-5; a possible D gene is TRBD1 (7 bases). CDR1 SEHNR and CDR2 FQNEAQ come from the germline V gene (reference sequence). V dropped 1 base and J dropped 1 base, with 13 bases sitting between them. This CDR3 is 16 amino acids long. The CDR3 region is CASSLGPRGAQETQYF. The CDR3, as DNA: TGTGCCAGCAGCTTAGGGCCCAGGGGGGCCCAAGAGACCCAGTACTTC.

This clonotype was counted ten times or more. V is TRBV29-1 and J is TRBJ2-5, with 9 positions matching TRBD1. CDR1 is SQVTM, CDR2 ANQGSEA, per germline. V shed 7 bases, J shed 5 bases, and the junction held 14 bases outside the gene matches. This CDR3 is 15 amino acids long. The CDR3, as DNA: TGCAGCGCAGATCGTGGGACAGGGTACCGCGAGACCCAGTACTTC. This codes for CSADRGTGYRETQYF. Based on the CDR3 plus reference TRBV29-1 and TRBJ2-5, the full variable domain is SAVISQKPSRDICQRGTSLTIQCQVDSQVTMMFWYRQQPGQSLTLIATANQGSEATYESGFVIDKFPISRPNLTFSTLTVSNMSPEDSSIYLCSADRGTGYRETQYFGPGTRLLVL.

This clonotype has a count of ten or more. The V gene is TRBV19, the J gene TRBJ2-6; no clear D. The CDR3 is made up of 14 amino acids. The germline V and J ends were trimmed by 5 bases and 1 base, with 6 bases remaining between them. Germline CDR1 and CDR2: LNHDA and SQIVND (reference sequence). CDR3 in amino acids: CASSPQSGANVLTF. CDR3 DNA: TGTGCCAGTAGTCCACAATCTGGGGCCAACGTCCTGACTTTC. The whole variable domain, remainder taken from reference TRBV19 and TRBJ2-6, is DGGITQSPKYLFRKEGQNVTLSCEQNLNHDAMYWYRQDPGQGLRLIYYSQIVNDFQKGDIAEGYSVSREKKESFPLTVTSAQKNPTAFYLCASSPQSGANVLTFGAGSRLTVL.

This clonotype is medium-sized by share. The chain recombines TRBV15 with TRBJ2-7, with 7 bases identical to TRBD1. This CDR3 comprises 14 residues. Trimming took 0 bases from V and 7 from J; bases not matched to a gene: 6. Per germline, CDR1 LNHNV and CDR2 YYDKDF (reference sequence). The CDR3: CATSRDGAGGEQYV. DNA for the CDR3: TGTGCCACCAGCAGAGATGGAGCAGGGGGTGAGCAGTACGTC.

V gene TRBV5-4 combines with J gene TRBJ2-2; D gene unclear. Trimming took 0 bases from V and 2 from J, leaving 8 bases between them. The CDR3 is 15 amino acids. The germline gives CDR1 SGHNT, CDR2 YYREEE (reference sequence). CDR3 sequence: CASSLDGLNTGELFF. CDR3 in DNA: TGTGCCAGCAGCTTGGACGGGTTAAACACCGGGGAGCTGTTTTTT.

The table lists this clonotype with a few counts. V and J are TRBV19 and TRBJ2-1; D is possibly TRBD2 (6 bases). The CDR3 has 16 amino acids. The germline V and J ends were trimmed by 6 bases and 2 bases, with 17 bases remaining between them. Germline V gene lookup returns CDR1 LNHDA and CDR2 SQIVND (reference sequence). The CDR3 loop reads CASSTNIAGPYNEQFF. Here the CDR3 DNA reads TGTGCCAGTAGCACCAATATCGCGGGACCCTACAATGAGCAGTTCTTC.

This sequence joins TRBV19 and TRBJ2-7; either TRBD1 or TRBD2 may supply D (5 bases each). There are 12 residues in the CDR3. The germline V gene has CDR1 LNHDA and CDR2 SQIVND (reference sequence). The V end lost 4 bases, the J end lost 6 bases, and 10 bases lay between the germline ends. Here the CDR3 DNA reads TGTGCCAGTAGTAGACCCGGGACCGAGCAGTACTTC. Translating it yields CASSRPGTEQYF. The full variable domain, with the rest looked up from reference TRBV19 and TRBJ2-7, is DGGITQSPKYLFRKEGQNVTLSCEQNLNHDAMYWYRQDPGQGLRLIYYSQIVNDFQKGDIAEGYSVSREKKESFPLTVTSAQKNPTAFYLCASSRPGTEQYFGPGTRLTVT.

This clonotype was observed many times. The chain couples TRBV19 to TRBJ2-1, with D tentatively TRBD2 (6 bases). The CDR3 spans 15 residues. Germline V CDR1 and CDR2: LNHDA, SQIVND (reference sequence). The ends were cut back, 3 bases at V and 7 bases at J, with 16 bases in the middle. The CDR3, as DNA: TGTGCCAGTAGTATTTGGACTACCACCGGGAATGAGCAGTTCTTC. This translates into CASSIWTTTGNEQFF. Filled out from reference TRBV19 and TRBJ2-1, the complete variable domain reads DGGITQSPKYLFRKEGQNVTLSCEQNLNHDAMYWYRQDPGQGLRLIYYSQIVNDFQKGDIAEGYSVSREKKESFPLTVTSAQKNPTAFYLCASSIWTTTGNEQFFGPGTRLTVL.

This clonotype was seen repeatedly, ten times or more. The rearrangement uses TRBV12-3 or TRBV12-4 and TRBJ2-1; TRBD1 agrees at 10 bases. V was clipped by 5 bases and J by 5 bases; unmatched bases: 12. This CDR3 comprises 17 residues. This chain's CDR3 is CASSLIKPGQGNNEQFF. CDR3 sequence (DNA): TGTGCCAGCAGTCTCATCAAACCGGGACAGGGGAACAATGAGCAGTTCTTC.

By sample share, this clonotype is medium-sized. The DNA for the CDR3 is TGTGCCAGCAGTTTAAGCGGGGGCCACGAGCAGTACGTC. Residues: CASSLSGGHEQYV. V gene TRBV28 combines with J gene TRBJ2-7, with 8 nucleotides matching TRBD2. J gave up 5 bases and V 2 bases, and 2 bases lay outside the gene matches. The length of the CDR3 is 13 residues. Germline values: CDR1 MDHEN, CDR2 SYDVKM.

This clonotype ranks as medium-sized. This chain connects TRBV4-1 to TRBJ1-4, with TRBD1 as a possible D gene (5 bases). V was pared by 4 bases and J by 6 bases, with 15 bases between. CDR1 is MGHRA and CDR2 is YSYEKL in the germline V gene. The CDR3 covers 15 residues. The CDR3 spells CASSPRTSGYEKLFF. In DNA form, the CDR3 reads TGCGCCAGCAGCCCCCGGACAAGTGGCTATGAAAAACTGTTTTTT.

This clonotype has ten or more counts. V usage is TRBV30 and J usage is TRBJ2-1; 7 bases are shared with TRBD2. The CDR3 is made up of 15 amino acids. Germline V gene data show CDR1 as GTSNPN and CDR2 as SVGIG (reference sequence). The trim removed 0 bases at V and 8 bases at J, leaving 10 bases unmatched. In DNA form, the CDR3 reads TGTGCCTGGAGTGTACGCCTAGCGGACTGGGATGAGCAGTTCTTC. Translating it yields CAWSVRLADWDEQFF.

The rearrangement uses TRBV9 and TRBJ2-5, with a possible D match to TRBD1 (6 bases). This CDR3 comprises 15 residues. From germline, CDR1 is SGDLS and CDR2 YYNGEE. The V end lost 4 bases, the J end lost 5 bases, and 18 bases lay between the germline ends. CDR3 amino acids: CASSRSTRGSETQYF. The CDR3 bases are TGTGCCAGCAGCCGGTCCACCAGGGGATCGGAGACCCAGTACTTC.

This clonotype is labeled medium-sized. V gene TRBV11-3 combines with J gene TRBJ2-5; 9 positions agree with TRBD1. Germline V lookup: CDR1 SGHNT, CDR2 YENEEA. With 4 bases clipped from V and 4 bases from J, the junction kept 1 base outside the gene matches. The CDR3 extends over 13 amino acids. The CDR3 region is CASSSTGGETQYF. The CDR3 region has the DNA TGTGCCAGCAGCTCGACAGGGGGAGAGACCCAGTACTTC.